Listed below are T cell receptor beta chains from one sample, sequenced in a study of Graves' ophthalmopathy and Graves' hyperthyroidism. One entry per CDR3 protein, called by TCRdb with MiXCR from the multiplex PCR reads. Of approximately 480,000 distinct CDR3 sequences in the sample, over 13% were seen once. The sample consisted of blood. The origin of the receptors is a woman aged 25 to 39 with Graves' ophthalmopathy. Each CDR3 is given with its conserved first and last residue. Each record gives: J gene, clone size, D gene, V gene, CDR3 DNA, CDR3 protein. The D gene is left open where the match is weak. Part of the rows lack a size; the others show once, few, many or a class for expanded clones.

J: TRBJ2-7
size: many
D: -
V: TRBV6-5
DNA: TGTGCCAGCAGTTACTCGGGGGAGACGGGGGACGAGCAGTACTTC
CDR3: CASSYSGETGDEQYF

J: TRBJ2-7
size: many
D: TRBD2
V: TRBV12-3/TRBV12-4
DNA: TGTGCCAGCTTGACTAGCGGGAGATACGAGCAGTACTTC
CDR3: CASLTSGRYEQYF

J: TRBJ2-5
size: -
D: -
V: TRBV6-2/TRBV6-3
DNA: TGTGCCAGCTCACGCGTGAGGGGACCGTCCCCTGGGGGGAAAGAGACCCAGTACTTC
CDR3: CASSRVRGPSPGGKETQYF

J: TRBJ1-1
size: -
D: TRBD1
V: TRBV6-1
DNA: TGTGCCAGCACCACAGGGGGCTCAGCTTTCTTT
CDR3: CASTTGGSAFF

J: TRBJ1-1
size: many
D: -
V: TRBV12-3/TRBV12-4
DNA: TGTGCCAGCAGTTGGGGAACCCTCAAACGGATGAACACTGAAGCTTTCTTT
CDR3: CASSWGTLKRMNTEAFF

J: TRBJ1-1
size: -
D: -
V: TRBV6-1
DNA: TGTGCCAGCACCACCTCCTTGAACACTGAAGCTTTCTTT
CDR3: CASTTSLNTEAFF

J: TRBJ2-7
size: -
D: TRBD2
V: TRBV12-3/TRBV12-4
DNA: TGTGCCAGCAGTTTTCGGGAGGGCCAGGACGAGCAGTACTTC
CDR3: CASSFREGQDEQYF

J: TRBJ2-7
size: many
D: -
V: TRBV27
DNA: TGTGCCAGCAGTCTGGGACTCTTCTACGAGCAGTACTTC
CDR3: CASSLGLFYEQYF

J: TRBJ2-7
size: many
D: -
V: TRBV11-2
DNA: TGTGCCAGCAGCTACGGAGCCTACGAGCAGTGCTTC
CDR3: CASSYGAYEQCF

J: TRBJ1-1
size: many
D: -
V: TRBV6-2/TRBV6-3
DNA: TGTGCCAGCAGTGGGAATAAGGGTGAAGCTTTCTTT
CDR3: CASSGNKGEAFF

J: TRBJ2-5
size: few
D: -
V: TRBV6-1
DNA: TGTGCCAGCAGTGGGGAGACAGGAAACCAAGAGACCCAGTACTTC
CDR3: CASSGETGNQETQYF

J: TRBJ2-7
size: many
D: TRBD2
V: TRBV20-1
DNA: TGCAGTGCTAGAAGGACCCCTGGGACTAGGCGGGCCTACGAGCAGTACTTC
CDR3: CSARRTPGTRRAYEQYF

J: TRBJ2-7
size: -
D: TRBD1
V: TRBV28
DNA: TGTGCCAGCAGTTTAATTGACAGGGTAAACGAGCAGTACTTC
CDR3: CASSLIDRVNEQYF

J: TRBJ1-6
size: many
D: -
V: TRBV20-1
DNA: TGCAGTGCTAGACCCCAAGTAGGGGAAAGTTCACCCCTCCACTTT
CDR3: CSARPQVGESSPLHF

J: TRBJ1-2
size: many
D: -
V: TRBV9
DNA: TGTGCCAGCAGCGTAGCAGGGGCCCGGTATGGCTACACCTTC
CDR3: CASSVAGARYGYTF

J: TRBJ2-7
size: few
D: -
V: TRBV20-1
DNA: TGCAGTGCTAGAGATCTGGGGACGGGCTCCTACGAGCAGTACTTC
CDR3: CSARDLGTGSYEQYF

J: TRBJ2-6
size: many
D: TRBD1
V: TRBV2
DNA: TGTGCCAGCAGTGGCGACAGGGGGGCCGGGGCCAACGTCCTGACTTTC
CDR3: CASSGDRGAGANVLTF

J: TRBJ1-1
size: many
D: TRBD1
V: TRBV30
DNA: TGTGCCTGGAGTGGGGACAGGGACACTGAAGCTTTCTTT
CDR3: CAWSGDRDTEAFF

J: TRBJ1-6
size: once
D: TRBD1
V: TRBV6-1
DNA: TGTGCCAGCAGTGAAGGGACAGGGTCCTCGATCTATAATTCACCCCTCCACTTT
CDR3: CASSEGTGSSIYNSPLHF

J: TRBJ1-1
size: -
D: -
V: TRBV28
DNA: TGTGCCAGCAGTTTTGACCCCAGGGTCTGGAAATCGAACACTGAAGCTTTCTTT
CDR3: CASSFDPRVWKSNTEAFF

J: TRBJ1-1
size: many
D: -
V: TRBV28
DNA: TGTGCCAGCAGCCTCATGGAAGCGGGAGGGAATACTGAAGCTTTCTTT
CDR3: CASSLMEAGGNTEAFF

J: TRBJ2-7
size: many
D: TRBD1
V: TRBV29-1
DNA: TGCAGCGTTGAGGTTAGGACAGGCAAAAGTGTATTTAACGAGCAGTACTTC
CDR3: CSVEVRTGKSVFNEQYF

J: TRBJ1-5
size: many
D: -
V: TRBV29-1
DNA: TGCAGCGTTGCGGAGGTGAATCAGCCCCAGCATTTT
CDR3: CSVAEVNQPQHF

J: TRBJ1-1
size: many
D: -
V: TRBV9
DNA: TGTGCCAGCAGCCCCACCCCAGGAAAGACTGAAGCTTTCTTT
CDR3: CASSPTPGKTEAFF

J: TRBJ2-5
size: many
D: -
V: TRBV20-1
DNA: TGCAGTGCTAACGCCATAGCGGACCCACAAGAGACCCAGTACTTC
CDR3: CSANAIADPQETQYF

J: TRBJ1-1
size: many
D: -
V: TRBV15
DNA: TGTGCCACCCGGGACCTCCTTTGGGGGATGAACACTGAAGCTTTCTTT
CDR3: CATRDLLWGMNTEAFF

J: TRBJ1-6
size: few
D: -
V: TRBV5-5
DNA: TGTGCCAGCAGCGCCGGGGGTTTCTATAATTCACCCCTCCACTTT
CDR3: CASSAGGFYNSPLHF

J: TRBJ2-7
size: many
D: TRBD1
V: TRBV7-9
DNA: TGTGCCAGCAGCTCGACAGGGCCCACTTCCTACGAGCAGTACTTC
CDR3: CASSSTGPTSYEQYF

J: TRBJ1-2
size: many
D: -
V: TRBV28
DNA: TGTGCCAGCAGTTTCCGGGCGGGGATCTATGGCTACACCTTC
CDR3: CASSFRAGIYGYTF

J: TRBJ2-2
size: many
D: -
V: TRBV6-5
DNA: TGTGCCAGCAGTTACGGGGCTAGCGGGGAGCTGTTTTTT
CDR3: CASSYGASGELFF

J: TRBJ2-4
size: -
D: -
V: TRBV2
DNA: TGTGCCAGCAACACCGCCAAAAACATTCAGTACTTC
CDR3: CASNTAKNIQYF

J: TRBJ2-5
size: many
D: -
V: TRBV4-1
DNA: TGCGCCAGCAGTCACGATCCAGGTGGCGGGACCGATCAAGAGACCCAGTACTTC
CDR3: CASSHDPGGGTDQETQYF

J: TRBJ1-2
size: many
D: -
V: TRBV12-3/TRBV12-4
DNA: TGTGCCAGCAGTTTTAGGACCGATAACTATGGCTACACCTTC
CDR3: CASSFRTDNYGYTF

J: TRBJ1-1
size: -
D: -
V: TRBV6-1
DNA: TGTGCCAGCAGTGAATGTGAAAACAGCGCTTTCTTGGTAACTGAAGCTTTCTTT
CDR3: CASSECENSAFLVTEAFF

J: TRBJ1-1
size: many
D: -
V: TRBV5-8
DNA: TGTGCCAGCAGCTTGTTAGGGTTTTCGAACACTGAAGCTTTCTTT
CDR3: CASSLLGFSNTEAFF

J: TRBJ1-2
size: few
D: TRBD1
V: TRBV6-1
DNA: TGTGCCAGCAGTGATAGACAGGGAGCCTATGGCTACACCTTC
CDR3: CASSDRQGAYGYTF

J: TRBJ2-5
size: few
D: TRBD2
V: TRBV20-1
DNA: TGCAGTGCTCCCCCTAGCGGGAGGGCCGGGGAGACCCAGTACTTC
CDR3: CSAPPSGRAGETQYF